This T cell receptor (beta chain) was sequenced in a study of OX40 agonist ivuxolimab in advanced cancers. Sequencing was performed with immunoSEQ multiplex PCR; in TCRdb, only in-frame clones are kept and a portion is missing. Of around 34,000 clones in the sample, approximately 89% are singletons; the top ten hold 36%. CDR1 and CDR2 (germline): MGHDK, SYGVNS. This CDR3 comprises 14 residues. J gave up 4 bases and V 7 bases, and 7 bases lay outside the gene matches. The genes are TRBV25-1 and TRBJ2-3; TRBD1 aligns across 8 bases. The receptor was isolated from an adult with an advanced solid tumor such as melanoma, head and neck, liver or kidney cancer. Source: CD4+ or CD8+ T cells sorted from blood, taken in a trial of the OX40 agonist ivuxolimab. CDR3 sequence reads: CASKYTGGPDTQYF. For the CDR3, the DNA is TGTGCCAGCAAGTATACAGGGGGTCCAGATACGCAGTATTTT. Full variable domain (outside the CDR3, taken from reference TRBV25-1 and TRBJ2-3): EADIYQTPRYLVIGTGKKITLECSQTMGHDKMYWYQQDPGMELHLIHYSYGVNSTEKGDLSSESTVSRIRTEHFPLTLESARPSHTSQYLCASKYTGGPDTQYFGPGTRLTVL.